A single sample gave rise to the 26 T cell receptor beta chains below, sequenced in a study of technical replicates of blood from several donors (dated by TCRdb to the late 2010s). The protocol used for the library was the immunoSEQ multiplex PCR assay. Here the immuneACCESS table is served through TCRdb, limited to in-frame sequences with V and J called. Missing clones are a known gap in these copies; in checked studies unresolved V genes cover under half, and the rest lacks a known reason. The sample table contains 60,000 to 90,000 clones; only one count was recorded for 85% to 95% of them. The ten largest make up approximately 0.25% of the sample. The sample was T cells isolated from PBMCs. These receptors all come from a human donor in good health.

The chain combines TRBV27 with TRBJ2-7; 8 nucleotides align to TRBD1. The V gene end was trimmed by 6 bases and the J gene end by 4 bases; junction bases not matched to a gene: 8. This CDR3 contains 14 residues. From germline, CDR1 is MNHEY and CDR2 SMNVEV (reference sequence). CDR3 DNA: TGTGCCAGCAGCCCTAGGACAGGGTTGTACGAGCAGTACTTC. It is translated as CASSPRTGLYEQYF.

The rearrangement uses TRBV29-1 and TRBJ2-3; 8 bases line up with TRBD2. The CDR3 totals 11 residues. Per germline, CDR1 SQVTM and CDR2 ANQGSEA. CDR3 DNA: TGCAGTGGGCGGGAGGCCCTCAAGCCATATTTT. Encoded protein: CSGREALKPYF.

CDR3 sequence: CASSLESSEKLFF. The DNA for the CDR3 is TGCGCCAGCAGCTTAGAATCGAGTGAAAAACTGTTTTTT. This chain uses TRBV5-1 with TRBJ1-4; D unclear. The CDR3 has 13 amino acids. CDR1 is SGHRS and CDR2 is YFSETQ in the germline V gene. The ends were cut back, 2 bases at V and 7 bases at J, with 9 bases in the middle. The variable domain in full, completed from reference TRBV5-1 and TRBJ1-4, reads KAGVTQTPRYLIKTRGQQVTLSCSPISGHRSVSWYQQTPGQGLQFLFEYFSETQRNKGNFPGRFSGRQFSNSRSEMNVSTLELGDSALYLCASSLESSEKLFFGSGTQLSVL.

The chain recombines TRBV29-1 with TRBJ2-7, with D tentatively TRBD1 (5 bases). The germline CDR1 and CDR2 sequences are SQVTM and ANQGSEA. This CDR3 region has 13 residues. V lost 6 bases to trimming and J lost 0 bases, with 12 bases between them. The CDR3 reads CSVTDRSSYEQYF. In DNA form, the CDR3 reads TGCAGCGTGACAGATAGGAGCTCCTACGAGCAGTACTTC.

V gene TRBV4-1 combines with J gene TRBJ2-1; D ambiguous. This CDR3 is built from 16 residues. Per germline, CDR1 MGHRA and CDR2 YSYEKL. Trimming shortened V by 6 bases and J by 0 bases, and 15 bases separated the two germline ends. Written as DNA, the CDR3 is TGCGCCAGCAGTCCTCCAGTAATAAGCTCCTACAATGAGCAGTTCTTC. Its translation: CASSPPVISSYNEQFF.

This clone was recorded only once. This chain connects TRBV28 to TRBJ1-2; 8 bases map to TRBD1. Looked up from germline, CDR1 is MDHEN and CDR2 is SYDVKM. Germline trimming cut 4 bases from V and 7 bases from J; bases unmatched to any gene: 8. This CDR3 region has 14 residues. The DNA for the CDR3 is TGTGCCAGCAGTTACCTCGGACAGGGAAGTGGCTACACCTTC. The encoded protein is CASSYLGQGSGYTF.

The CDR3 is CATRSDGQVSPRDMSNQPQHF. For the CDR3, the DNA is TGTGCCACCAGGTCGGATGGACAGGTATCTCCCCGTGACATGAGCAATCAGCCCCAGCATTTT. J is TRBJ1-5 and V is TRBV15, with 7 bases that match TRBD1. The CDR3 sequence is 21 residues long. Per germline, CDR1 LNHNV and CDR2 YYDKDF (reference sequence). The V gene end was trimmed by 6 bases and the J gene end by 1 base; junction bases not matched to a gene: 24.

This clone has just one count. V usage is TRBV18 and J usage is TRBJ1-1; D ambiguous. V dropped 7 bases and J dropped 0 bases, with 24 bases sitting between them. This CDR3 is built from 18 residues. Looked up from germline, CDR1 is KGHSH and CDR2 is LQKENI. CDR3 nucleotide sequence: TGTGCCAGCTACCCTGGTAGGATCACAGCCCTTATGAACACTGAAGCTTTCTTT. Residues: CASYPGRITALMNTEAFF. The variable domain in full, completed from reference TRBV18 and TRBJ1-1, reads NAGVMQNPRHLVRRRGQEARLRCSPMKGHSHVYWYRQLPEEGLKFMVYLQKENIIDESGMPKERFSAEFPKEGPSILRIQQVVRGDSAAYFCASYPGRITALMNTEAFFGQGTRLTVV.

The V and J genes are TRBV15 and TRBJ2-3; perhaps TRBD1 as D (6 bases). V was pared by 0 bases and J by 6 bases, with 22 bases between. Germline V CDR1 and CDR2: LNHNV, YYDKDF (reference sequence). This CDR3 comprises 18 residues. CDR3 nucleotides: TGTGCCACCAGCAGAGATCTCGGACAGCTTTCTCGTCTCGATACGCAGTATTTT. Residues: CATSRDLGQLSRLDTQYF.

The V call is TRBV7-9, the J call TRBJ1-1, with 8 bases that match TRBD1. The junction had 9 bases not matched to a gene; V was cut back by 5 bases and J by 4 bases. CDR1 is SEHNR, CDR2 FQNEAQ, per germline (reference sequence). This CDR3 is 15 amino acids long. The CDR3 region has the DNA TGTGCCAGCAGCCCGGACAGGGCCCGGGGCACTGAAGCTTTCTTT. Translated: CASSPDRARGTEAFF.

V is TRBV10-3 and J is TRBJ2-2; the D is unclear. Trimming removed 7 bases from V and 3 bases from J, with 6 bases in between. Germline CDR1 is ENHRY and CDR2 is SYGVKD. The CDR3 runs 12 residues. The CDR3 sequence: CAITTDTGELFF. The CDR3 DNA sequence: TGTGCCATCACTACGGACACCGGGGAGCTGTTTTTT.

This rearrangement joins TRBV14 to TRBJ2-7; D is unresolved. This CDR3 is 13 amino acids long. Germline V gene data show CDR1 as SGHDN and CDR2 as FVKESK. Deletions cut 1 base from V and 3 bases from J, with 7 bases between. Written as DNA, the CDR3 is TGTGCCAGCAGCCAAGTATCAGACTACGAGCAGTACTTC. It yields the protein CASSQVSDYEQYF.

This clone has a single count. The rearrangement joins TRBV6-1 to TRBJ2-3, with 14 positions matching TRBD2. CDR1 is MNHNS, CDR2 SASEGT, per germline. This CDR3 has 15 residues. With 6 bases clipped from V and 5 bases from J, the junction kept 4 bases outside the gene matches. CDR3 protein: CASRGLAGGQDTQYF. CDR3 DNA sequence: TGTGCCAGCAGAGGACTAGCGGGAGGCCAAGATACGCAGTATTTT.

Here the CDR3 reads CASSDMDNTNYGYTF. In DNA form, the CDR3 reads TGTGCCAGCAGTGACATGGACAACACAAACTATGGCTACACCTTC. The V gene is TRBV6-1, the J gene TRBJ1-2; D possibly corresponds to TRBD1 (5 bases). V dropped 3 bases and J dropped 2 bases, with 13 bases sitting between them. Germline CDR1 MNHNS, CDR2 SASEGT. The CDR3 is 15 amino acids.

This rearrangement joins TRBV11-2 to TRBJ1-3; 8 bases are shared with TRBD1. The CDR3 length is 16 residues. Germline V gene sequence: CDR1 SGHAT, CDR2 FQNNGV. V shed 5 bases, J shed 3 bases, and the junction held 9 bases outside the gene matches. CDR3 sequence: CASSIRGTGIGNTIYF. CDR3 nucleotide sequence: TGTGCCAGCAGCATACGAGGGACAGGAATTGGAAACACCATATATTTT.

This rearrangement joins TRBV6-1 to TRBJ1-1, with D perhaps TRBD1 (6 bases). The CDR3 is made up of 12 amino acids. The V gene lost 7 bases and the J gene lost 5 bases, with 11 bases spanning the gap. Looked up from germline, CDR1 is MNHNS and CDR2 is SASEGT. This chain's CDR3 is CASNQGLTEAFF. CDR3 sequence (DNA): TGTGCCAGCAATCAGGGGCTTACTGAAGCTTTCTTT.

The CDR3 sequence is CASSEAAGALYGYTF. The CDR3 DNA follows: TGTGCCAGCAGTGAAGCCGCGGGGGCTCTCTATGGCTACACCTTC. The V gene is TRBV6-1, the J gene TRBJ1-2; tentative D call: TRBD1 (6 bases). The V and J ends lost 0 bases and 4 bases respectively, with 12 bases between them. Germline lookup yields CDR1 MNHNS and CDR2 SASEGT. The CDR3 sequence is 15 residues long.

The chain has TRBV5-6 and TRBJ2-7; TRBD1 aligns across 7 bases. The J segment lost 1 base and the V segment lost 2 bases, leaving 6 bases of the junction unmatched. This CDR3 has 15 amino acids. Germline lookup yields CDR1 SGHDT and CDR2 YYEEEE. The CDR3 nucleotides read TGTGCCAGCAGCTTTAATTGGGGACAGTCCTACGAGCAGTACTTC. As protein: CASSFNWGQSYEQYF.

The CDR3 loop reads CAWSVRQLEQFF. The CDR3, as DNA: TGTGCCTGGAGTGTACGACAGCTTGAGCAGTTCTTC. The chain uses TRBV30 and TRBJ2-1; TRBD1 might be the D (5 bases). Germline CDR1 and CDR2: GTSNPN and SVGIG (reference sequence). Trimming shortened V by 0 bases and J by 9 bases, and 9 bases separated the two germline ends. This CDR3 region has 12 residues.

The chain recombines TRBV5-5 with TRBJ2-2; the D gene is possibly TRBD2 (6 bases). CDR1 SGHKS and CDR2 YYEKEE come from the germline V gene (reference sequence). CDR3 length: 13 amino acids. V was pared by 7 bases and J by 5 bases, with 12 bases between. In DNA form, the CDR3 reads TGTGCCAGCCGGTGGGGGGAAACCGGGGAGCTGTTTTTT. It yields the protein CASRWGETGELFF. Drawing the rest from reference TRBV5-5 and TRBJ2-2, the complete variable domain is DAGVTQSPTHLIKTRGQQVTLRCSPISGHKSVSWYQQVLGQGPQFIFQYYEKEERGRGNFPDRFSARQFPNYSSELNVNALLLGDSALYLCASRWGETGELFFGEGSRLTVL.

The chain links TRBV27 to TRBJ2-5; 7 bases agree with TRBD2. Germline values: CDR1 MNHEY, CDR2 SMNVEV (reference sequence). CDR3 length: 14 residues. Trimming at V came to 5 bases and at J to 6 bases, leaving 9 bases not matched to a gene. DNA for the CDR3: TGTGCCAGCAGTCCCTTCGTGCGGGAGAAGACCCAGTACTTC. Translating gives CASSPFVREKTQYF.

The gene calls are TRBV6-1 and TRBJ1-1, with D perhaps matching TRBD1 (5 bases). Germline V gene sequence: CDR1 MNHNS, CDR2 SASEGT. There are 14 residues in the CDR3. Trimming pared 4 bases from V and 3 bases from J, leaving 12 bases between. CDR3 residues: CASSAQEFYTEAFF. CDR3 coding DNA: TGTGCCAGCAGTGCACAGGAATTCTACACTGAAGCTTTCTTT.

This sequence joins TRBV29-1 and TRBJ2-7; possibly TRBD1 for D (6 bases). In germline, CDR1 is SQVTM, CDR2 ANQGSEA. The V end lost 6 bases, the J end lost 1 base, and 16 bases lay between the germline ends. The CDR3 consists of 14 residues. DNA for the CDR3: TGCAGCGTCGCAACCGGGACAAGTTCCTACGAGCAGTACTTC. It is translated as CSVATGTSSYEQYF.

The CDR3 region is CAWARDRGLGYTF. As DNA, the CDR3 is TGTGCCTGGGCCCGGGACAGGGGGCTTGGCTACACCTTC. The genes are TRBV30 and TRBJ1-2; the match to TRBD1 covers 12 bases. The CDR3 sequence is 13 residues long. V lost 5 bases to trimming and J lost 7 bases; unmatched junction nucleotides: 5. Looked up from germline, CDR1 is GTSNPN and CDR2 is SVGIG (reference sequence). The entire variable domain, with the rest obtained from reference TRBV30 and TRBJ1-2, is as follows: SQTIHQWPATLVQPVGSPLSLECTVEGTSNPNLYWYRQAAGRGLQLLFYSVGIGQISSEVPQNLSASRPQDRQFILSSKKLLLSDSGFYLCAWARDRGLGYTFGSGTRLTVV.

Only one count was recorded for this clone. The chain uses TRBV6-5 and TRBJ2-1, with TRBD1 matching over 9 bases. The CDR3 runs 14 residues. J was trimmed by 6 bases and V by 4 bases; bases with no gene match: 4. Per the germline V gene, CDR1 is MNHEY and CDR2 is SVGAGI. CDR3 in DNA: TGTGCCAGCAGTTCGACAGGGGGAGGCAATGAGCAGTTCTTC. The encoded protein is CASSSTGGGNEQFF.

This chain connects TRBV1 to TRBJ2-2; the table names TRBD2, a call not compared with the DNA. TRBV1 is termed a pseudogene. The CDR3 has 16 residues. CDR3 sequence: CTSSQDLLAETGELFF. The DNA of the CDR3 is TGCACCAGCAGCCAAGATCTACTAGCGGAGACCGGGGAGCTGTTTTTT.